The 27 T cell receptor beta chains listed next were all sequenced from one sample in a study of regulatory T cells in long-lasting Graves disease (dated by TCRdb to the early 2020s). Receptor libraries were prepared by multiplex PCR. The run used an Illumina HiSeq 4000. CDR3 regions were amplified by Arm-PCR with iRepertoire HTBI primers to construct TCR beta libraries. The public reads were reanalyzed by TCRdb: fastp trimming at Q25, MiXCR alignment, in-frame beta chains only. CDR3 protein duplicates are merged, each entry listing the most common genes and DNA. The sample profile shows some 440,000 distinct CDR3 sequences; under 25% of them were found once. The ten largest clones represent approximately 7.8% of the sample. The time point label corresponds to: persistent/refractory GD, antithyroid drugs over 5 years with positive TRAb. For both TCR sequencing and RNA sequencing, RNA was extracted from PBMCs using TRIzol.

The input for sequencing was peripheral blood mononuclear cells (PBMCs), taken when the disease was refractory, from a patient treated with antithyroid drugs. The source is a female donor with Graves disease.

A few counts support this clonotype. The chain recombines TRBV29-1 with TRBJ2-7; 12 positions match TRBD1. The germline V gene has CDR1 SQVTM and CDR2 ANQGSEA. This CDR3 is 15 amino acids long. V trimming: 1 base; J trimming: 7 bases; junction bases outside the gene matches: 8. This chain's CDR3 is CSVEASGQGAWEQYF. In DNA, the CDR3 is TGCAGCGTTGAAGCCTCGGGACAGGGGGCATGGGAGCAGTACTTC.

This clonotype was seen repeatedly, ten times or more. J is TRBJ2-5 and V is TRBV12-3 or TRBV12-4; D possibly corresponds to TRBD2 (5 bases). The CDR3 extends over 12 amino acids. The V end was cut by 6 bases, the J end by 5 bases, with 10 bases between. The CDR3 sequence: CASSPRDETQYF. CDR3 DNA sequence: TGTGCCAGCAGCCCCCGGGATGAGACCCAGTACTTC.

The chain carries TRBV6-1 and TRBJ1-5; 8 nucleotides align to TRBD1. Germline trimming cut 8 bases from V and 6 bases from J; bases unmatched to any gene: 9. There are 14 residues in the CDR3. The V gene's germline CDR1 is MNHNS and CDR2 SASEGT. CDR3 residues: CASGYRGISQPQHF. DNA of the CDR3: TGTGCCAGCGGCTACAGGGGGATCAGTCAGCCCCAGCATTTT.

This clonotype was observed many times. The chain links TRBV3-1 to TRBJ2-7; 7 positions match TRBD2. Germline V gene data show CDR1 as LGHDT and CDR2 as YNNKEL (reference sequence). The trim removed 0 bases at V and 3 bases at J, leaving 8 bases unmatched. The CDR3 has 16 amino acids. CDR3 loop: CASSQDGRERSYEQYF. CDR3 nucleotides: TGTGCCAGCAGCCAAGATGGGAGGGAGAGAAGCTACGAGCAGTACTTC.

The genes are TRBV27 and TRBJ2-7, with TRBD1 matching 7 bases. The junction had 5 bases not matched to a gene; V was cut back by 2 bases and J by 7 bases. CDR3 length: 13 amino acids. Per germline, CDR1 MNHEY and CDR2 SMNVEV (reference sequence). This CDR3 reads CASSLERGREQYF. CDR3 in DNA: TGTGCCAGCAGTTTAGAAAGGGGGCGGGAGCAGTACTTC.

This clonotype was seen at least ten times. This chain joins TRBV5-1 and TRBJ1-1; weak D call: TRBD1 (5 bases). This CDR3 has 11 amino acids. The germline V gene encodes CDR1 SGHRS and CDR2 YFSETQ. The V end was cut by 7 bases, the J end by 9 bases, with 13 bases between. Written as DNA, the CDR3 is TGCGCCAGCCAACATGAGGGGAAAGCTTTCTTT. Translation gives CASQHEGKAFF.

This clonotype was counted only a few times. The chain's CDR3 is CASAITSSSYEQYF. The DNA of the CDR3 is TGTGCCAGCGCAATTACCTCTAGCTCCTACGAGCAGTACTTC. The chain is built from TRBV19 and TRBJ2-7; D not certain. Trimming shortened V by 9 bases and J by 0 bases, and 15 bases separated the two germline ends. Germline V CDR1 and CDR2: LNHDA, SQIVND (reference sequence). CDR3 size: 14 residues.

This clonotype was seen at least ten times. The chain joins TRBV27 to TRBJ2-5; D might be TRBD2 (6 bases). Looked up from germline, CDR1 is MNHEY and CDR2 is SMNVEV (reference sequence). Trimming removed 6 bases at V and 4 bases at J, with 15 bases between. The CDR3 is made up of 14 amino acids. CDR3 amino acids: CASSLLAGGETQYF. The DNA for the CDR3 is TGTGCCAGCAGCTTACTAGCAGGAGGAGAGACCCAGTACTTC.

The chain recombines TRBV20-1 with TRBJ2-3; TRBD1 matches 9 bases. This CDR3 comprises 12 residues. Germline values: CDR1 DFQATT, CDR2 SNEGSKA (reference sequence). V was clipped by 3 bases and J by 5 bases; unmatched bases: 0. The CDR3 DNA reads TGCAGTGCTAGGGACAGGGGAGATACGCAGTATTTT. The encoded protein is CSARDRGDTQYF.

This clonotype has at least ten counts. The J gene is TRBJ2-7, the V gene TRBV7-8; D is perhaps TRBD2 (5 bases). This CDR3 contains 15 residues. V lost 5 bases, J lost 0 bases, and 14 bases lay in between. The germline V gene has CDR1 SGHVS and CDR2 FQNEAQ. The CDR3, as DNA: TGTGCCAGCAGCCCAGCGGCCAGCGTCTCCTACGAGCAGTACTTC. Translated, it gives CASSPAASVSYEQYF.

This clonotype has a count of ten or more. This chain joins TRBV6-1 and TRBJ1-5, with TRBD1 identical over 7 bases. The CDR3 runs 14 residues. Germline CDR1 and CDR2: MNHNS and SASEGT. With 6 bases clipped from V and 3 bases from J, the junction kept 5 bases outside the gene matches. CDR3 in amino acids: CASSSGQNNQPQHF. CDR3 in DNA: TGTGCCAGCAGCTCGGGACAGAACAATCAGCCCCAGCATTTT.

The chain couples TRBV12-3 or TRBV12-4 to TRBJ2-1; no reliable D call. Trimming took off 3 bases at V and 10 bases at J, with 10 bases between the two ends. The CDR3 loop spans 12 amino acids. The chain's CDR3 is CASSFDLKEQFF. The CDR3 region has the DNA TGTGCCAGCAGTTTCGATTTGAAGGAGCAGTTCTTC.

The chain recombines TRBV2 with TRBJ2-3, with a weak D call TRBD2 (5 bases). The CDR3 covers 15 residues. The germline gives CDR1 SNHLY, CDR2 FYNNEI. The V end lost 7 bases, the J end lost 0 bases, and 14 bases lay between the germline ends. In nucleotides, the CDR3 is TGTGCCAGCAACATTGGGAGCGCTAGCACAGATACGCAGTATTTT. This sequence encodes CASNIGSASTDTQYF.

The CDR3 region has the DNA TGCAGTGCTAACGATGACTCGGGGATATACAATGAGCAGTTCTTC. Translating it yields CSANDDSGIYNEQFF. The chain couples TRBV20-1 to TRBJ2-1, with a weak D call TRBD2 (5 bases). The CDR3 contains 15 residues. The germline V gene encodes CDR1 DFQATT and CDR2 SNEGSKA (reference sequence). V was trimmed by 4 bases and J by 4 bases, leaving 17 bases between them.

In this sample, this clonotype turned up a few times. The chain employs TRBV9 and TRBJ2-7, with D unclear. Germline CDR1 SGDLS, CDR2 YYNGEE. V dropped 0 bases and J dropped 3 bases, with 10 bases sitting between them. The CDR3 runs to 14 residues. The DNA of the CDR3 is TGTGCCAGCAGCGTAGGGGCGGCCAACTACGAGCAGTACTTC. It translates to CASSVGAANYEQYF.

In this sample, this clonotype turned up many times. The chain has TRBV28 and TRBJ1-2, with D maybe TRBD1 (5 bases). Trimming left V 5 bases short and J 4 bases short, with 11 bases between. The germline gives CDR1 MDHEN, CDR2 SYDVKM. The CDR3 is made up of 13 amino acids. CDR3 bases: TGTGCCAGCAGTACGACAGAGGCCTATGGCTACACCTTC. Amino acid sequence: CASSTTEAYGYTF.

This clonotype was observed at least ten times. The rearrangement joins TRBV28 to TRBJ2-2; 7 nucleotides align to TRBD2. Germline V CDR1 and CDR2: MDHEN, SYDVKM. With V trimmed by 5 bases and J by 1 base, 1 base remained unmatched. This CDR3 region has 14 residues. The CDR3 DNA sequence: TGTGCCAGCAGTCCTAGCGGGAACACCGGGGAGCTGTTTTTT. Translating gives CASSPSGNTGELFF. The whole variable domain, filled in from reference TRBV28 and TRBJ2-2, reads DVKVTQSSRYLVKRTGEKVFLECVQDMDHENMFWYRQDPGLGLRLIYFSYDVKMKEKGDIPEGYSVSREKKERFSLILESASTNQTSMYLCASSPSGNTGELFFGEGSRLTVL.

The gene calls are TRBV19 and TRBJ1-5; D is undetermined. From germline, CDR1 is LNHDA and CDR2 SQIVND (reference sequence). V was cut by 8 bases and J by 3 bases, with 11 bases left in between. CDR3 size: 13 residues. As DNA, the CDR3 is TGTGCCAGTGCGTCGGGCAACAATCAGCCCCAGCATTTT. Translated: CASASGNNQPQHF.

In this sample, this clonotype turned up many times. The gene calls are TRBV28 and TRBJ2-7; D tentatively reads TRBD1 or TRBD2 (6 bases each). Germline CDR1 is MDHEN and CDR2 is SYDVKM. Deletions cut 7 bases from V and 0 bases from J, with 19 bases between. CDR3 size: 16 residues. In DNA, the CDR3 is TGTGCCAGCATGGGGTTGGGGGGCCCTCGCTCCTACGAGCAGTACTTC. Amino acid sequence: CASMGLGGPRSYEQYF. Variable domain in full (rest from reference TRBV28 and TRBJ2-7): DVKVTQSSRYLVKRTGEKVFLECVQDMDHENMFWYRQDPGLGLRLIYFSYDVKMKEKGDIPEGYSVSREKKERFSLILESASTNQTSMYLCASMGLGGPRSYEQYFGPGTRLTVT.

The V gene is TRBV27, the J gene TRBJ2-5; D remains unclear. CDR1 is MNHEY, CDR2 SMNVEV, per germline (reference sequence). Trimming removed 3 bases from V and 4 bases from J, with 12 bases in between. The CDR3 totals 14 residues. CDR3 loop: CASSFRRAGETQYF. CDR3 sequence (DNA): TGTGCCAGCAGTTTCCGAAGGGCAGGAGAGACCCAGTACTTC.

This clonotype appeared many times. The genes are TRBV28 and TRBJ2-2, with D perhaps assigned TRBD1 or TRBD2 (5 bases each). The germline V and J ends were trimmed by 3 bases and 5 bases, with 13 bases remaining between them. The germline V gene has CDR1 MDHEN and CDR2 SYDVKM. This CDR3 has 15 amino acids. Written as DNA, the CDR3 is TGTGCCAGCAGTTTCTCCGGGACCTCGACCGGGGAGCTGTTTTTT. Translating gives CASSFSGTSTGELFF.

V usage is TRBV15 and J usage is TRBJ1-1, with D hard to call. The germline CDR1 and CDR2 sequences are LNHNV and YYDKDF (reference sequence). This CDR3 has 16 amino acids. Trimming shortened V by 2 bases and J by 1 base, and 14 bases separated the two germline ends. Here the CDR3 reads CATSRSPTRTNTEAFF. The CDR3 DNA is TGTGCCACCAGCAGATCCCCAACCAGGACGAACACTGAAGCTTTCTTT. The full variable domain, completed using reference TRBV15 and TRBJ1-1, is DAMVIQNPRYQVTQFGKPVTLSCSQTLNHNVMYWYQQKSSQAPKLLFHYYDKDFNNEADTPDNFQSRRPNTSFCFLDIRSPGLGDTAMYLCATSRSPTRTNTEAFFGQGTRLTVV.

This clonotype occurred once. At one boundary the junction diverges from the germline segment, which might be a read error. The V and J genes are TRBV7-2 and TRBJ1-2; 11 positions match TRBD1. There are 16 residues in the CDR3. Germline CDR1 is SGHTA and CDR2 is FQGNSA. The CDR3 region is CASSLEWTGGDYGFTF. CDR3 bases: TGTGCCAGCAGCTTAGAATGGACAGGGGGCGACTATGGCTTCACCTTC. The full variable domain, with the rest looked up from reference TRBV7-2 and TRBJ1-2, is GAGVSQSPSNKVTEKGKDVELRCDPISGHTALYWYRQSLGQGLEFLIYFQGNSAPDKSGLPSDRFSAERTGGSVSTLTIQRTQQEDSAVYLCASSLEWTGGDYGFTFGSGTRLTVV.

The CDR3 bases are TGCAGTGCTAGAGATCCAGGTAGGGGTAACAATCAGCCCCAGCATTTT. This codes for CSARDPGRGNNQPQHF. The chain joins TRBV20-1 to TRBJ1-5; tentatively, D is TRBD1 (5 bases). This CDR3 has 16 amino acids. The V end was cut by 0 bases, the J end by 3 bases, with 15 bases between. Germline lookup yields CDR1 DFQATT and CDR2 SNEGSKA (reference sequence).

V is TRBV30 and J is TRBJ2-7; either TRBD1 or TRBD2 may supply D (5 bases each). Trimming removed 5 bases from V and 4 bases from J, with 18 bases in between. Germline CDR1 GTSNPN, CDR2 SVGIG (reference sequence). The CDR3 runs 14 residues. CDR3 region: CAWCTGTTFYEQYF. CDR3 DNA sequence: TGTGCCTGGTGCACCGGGACCACATTTTACGAGCAGTACTTC. Filled out from reference TRBV30 and TRBJ2-7, the complete variable domain reads SQTIHQWPATLVQPVGSPLSLECTVEGTSNPNLYWYRQAAGRGLQLLFYSVGIGQISSEVPQNLSASRPQDRQFILSSKKLLLSDSGFYLCAWCTGTTFYEQYFGPGTRLTVT.

This clonotype has only a few counts. V is TRBV19 and J is TRBJ2-7; possible D gene TRBD2, 6 bases. The CDR3 has 15 amino acids. Trimming stripped 3 bases from V and 2 bases from J, with 14 bases between. Germline V CDR1 and CDR2: LNHDA, SQIVND (reference sequence). This CDR3 is CASSIAGRETYEQYF. The DNA for the CDR3 is TGTGCCAGTAGTATCGCCGGACGGGAGACCTACGAGCAGTACTTC.

This sequence joins TRBV28 and TRBJ2-7; the match to TRBD2 covers 14 bases. This CDR3 is 15 amino acids long. V gave up 5 bases and J gave up 7 bases; unmatched junction bases: 7. Germline values: CDR1 MDHEN, CDR2 SYDVKM. CDR3 loop: CASSDGLAGGGEQYF. Here the CDR3 DNA reads TGTGCCAGCAGTGATGGACTAGCGGGAGGTGGGGAGCAGTACTTC.